This T cell receptor beta chain was documented in a study of PD-1 blockade in classical Hodgkin lymphoma. Points from the study as a whole: Complete responders had baseline diversity similar to newly diagnosed patients.

Following autologous stem cell transplantation, relapse occurred in every patient, and exposure to brentuximab vedotin varied. Clones were read by immunoSEQ multiplex PCR, and TCRdb kept only the in-frame ones, dropping some. The table shows around 150,000 clones, with under 85% occurring only once. The CDR3 is made up of 15 amino acids. Looked up from germline, CDR1 is LNHDA and CDR2 is SQIVND (reference sequence). Between the trimmed V and J ends, which lost 1 base and 6 bases, there was a span of 13 bases. On this clone itself: What it recognizes is unknown.

The chain combines TRBV19 with TRBJ2-1, with no clear D. The source was peripheral blood mononuclear cells (PBMCs), collected before the second cycle of nivolumab. The receptor was isolated from a human donor with classical Hodgkin lymphoma. The CDR3, as DNA: TGTGCCAGTAGTATAGGAAAGGGCCGGGTCAATGAGCAGTTCTTC. It translates to CASSIGKGRVNEQFF. Full variable domain (rest looked up from reference TRBV19 and TRBJ2-1): DGGITQSPKYLFRKEGQNVTLSCEQNLNHDAMYWYRQDPGQGLRLIYYSQIVNDFQKGDIAEGYSVSREKKESFPLTVTSAQKNPTAFYLCASSIGKGRVNEQFFGPGTRLTVL.